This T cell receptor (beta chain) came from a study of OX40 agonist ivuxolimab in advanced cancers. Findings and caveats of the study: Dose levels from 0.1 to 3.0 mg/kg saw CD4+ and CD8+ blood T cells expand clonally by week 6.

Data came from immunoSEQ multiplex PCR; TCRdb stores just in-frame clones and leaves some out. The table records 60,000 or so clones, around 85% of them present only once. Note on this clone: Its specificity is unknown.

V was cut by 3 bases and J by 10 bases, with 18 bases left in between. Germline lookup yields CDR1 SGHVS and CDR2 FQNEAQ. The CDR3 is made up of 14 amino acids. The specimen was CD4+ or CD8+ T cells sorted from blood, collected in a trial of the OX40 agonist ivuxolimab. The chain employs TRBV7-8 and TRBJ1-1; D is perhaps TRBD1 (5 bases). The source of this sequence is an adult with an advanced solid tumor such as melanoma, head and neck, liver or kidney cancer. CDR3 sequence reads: CASSLGEFWTPAFF. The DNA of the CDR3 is TGTGCCAGCAGCTTGGGCGAATTTTGGACACCAGCTTTCTTT. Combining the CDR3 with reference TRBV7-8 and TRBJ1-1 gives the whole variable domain GAGVSQSPRYKVAKRGQDVALRCDPISGHVSLFWYQQALGQGPEFLTYFQNEAQLDKSGLPSDRFFAERPEGSVSTLKIQRTQQEDSAVYLCASSLGEFWTPAFFGQGTRLTVV.